Shown below are 27 T cell receptor beta chains from a single sample sequenced in a study of T cell responses to AZD1222 COVID-19 vaccine. Generated by immunoSEQ multiplex PCR, the TCRdb table keeps only in-frame clones and is missing some. This sample has fewer than 95,000 clones, with approximately 90% found just once. The sequencing here drew on peripheral blood, taken 28 days after the second AZD1222 dose. The receptors come from an adult who received the AZD1222 COVID-19 vaccine.

The chain joins TRBV28 to TRBJ2-5; tentative D call: TRBD1 (5 bases). The ends were cut back, 8 bases at V and 3 bases at J, with 10 bases in the middle. The CDR3 is 12 amino acids. In germline, CDR1 is MDHEN, CDR2 SYDVKM. The CDR3 protein is CASLGVKETQYF. CDR3 coding DNA: TGTGCCAGCTTAGGGGTGAAAGAGACCCAGTACTTC.

V gene TRBV19 combines with J gene TRBJ2-2; unclear D gene. Germline lookup yields CDR1 LNHDA and CDR2 SQIVND (reference sequence). The V end lost 2 bases, the J end lost 0 bases, and 7 bases lay between the germline ends. This CDR3 has 15 residues. CDR3 protein: CASSILNANTGELFF. DNA of the CDR3: TGTGCCAGTAGTATATTAAACGCGAACACCGGGGAGCTGTTTTTT.

The genes are TRBV6-5 and TRBJ2-7, with TRBD2 as a possible D gene (5 bases). CDR3 length: 13 residues. V was pared by 2 bases and J by 3 bases, with 8 bases between. Germline V gene lookup returns CDR1 MNHEY and CDR2 SVGAGI. This CDR3 reads CASSYGLNYEQYF. CDR3 in DNA: TGTGCCAGCAGTTACGGACTGAACTACGAGCAGTACTTC.

This sequence joins TRBV5-8 and TRBJ2-5, with 9 bases matching TRBD1. Germline values: CDR1 SGHTS, CDR2 YDEGEE. The trim removed 4 bases at V and 4 bases at J, leaving 8 bases unmatched. The CDR3 sequence is 15 residues long. In nucleotides, the CDR3 is TGTGCCAGCAGCGCTCGGACAGGGGCTCGAGAGACCCAGTACTTC. It yields the protein CASSARTGARETQYF. Variable domain in full (rest from reference TRBV5-8 and TRBJ2-5): EAGVTQSPTHLIKTRGQQATLRCSPISGHTSVYWYQQALGLGLQFLLWYDEGEERNRGNFPPRFSGRQFPNYSSELNVNALELEDSALYLCASSARTGARETQYFGPGTRLLVL.

The chain couples TRBV19 to TRBJ2-1, with TRBD2 matching over 14 bases. There are 14 residues in the CDR3. J lost 7 bases, V lost 6 bases, and 2 bases had no gene match. The germline V gene has CDR1 LNHDA and CDR2 SQIVND (reference sequence). CDR3 in amino acids: CASSWTSGRNEQFF. DNA for the CDR3: TGTGCCAGTAGCTGGACTAGCGGGAGGAATGAGCAGTTCTTC. The full variable domain, in which reference TRBV19 and TRBJ2-1 provide the parts outside the CDR3, is DGGITQSPKYLFRKEGQNVTLSCEQNLNHDAMYWYRQDPGQGLRLIYYSQIVNDFQKGDIAEGYSVSREKKESFPLTVTSAQKNPTAFYLCASSWTSGRNEQFFGPGTRLTVL.

V usage is TRBV5-1 and J usage is TRBJ1-6; D unclear. The V gene's germline CDR1 is SGHRS and CDR2 YFSETQ. This CDR3 comprises 14 residues. V was trimmed by 5 bases and J by 0 bases, leaving 6 bases between them. The DNA for the CDR3 is TGCGCCAGCAGTGAAGACTCCTATAATTCACCCCTCCACTTT. It encodes CASSEDSYNSPLHF. Using reference TRBV5-1 and TRBJ1-6 for the parts outside the CDR3, the full variable domain is KAGVTQTPRYLIKTRGQQVTLSCSPISGHRSVSWYQQTPGQGLQFLFEYFSETQRNKGNFPGRFSGRQFSNSRSEMNVSTLELGDSALYLCASSEDSYNSPLHFGNGTRLTVT.

The V call is TRBV4-2, the J call TRBJ2-3; D may be TRBD2 (6 bases). The V end lost 3 bases, the J end lost 0 bases, and 10 bases lay between the germline ends. Germline V gene sequence: CDR1 LGHNA, CDR2 YNFKEQ. The CDR3 totals 15 residues. The CDR3 is CASSQLAASTDTQYF. The CDR3 DNA follows: TGTGCCAGCAGCCAGTTAGCGGCTAGCACAGATACGCAGTATTTT.

The gene calls are TRBV2 and TRBJ1-1; TRBD1 might be the D (5 bases). With 6 bases removed from V and 6 bases from J, the gap between germline ends came to 11 bases. CDR1 and CDR2 from the germline V gene are SNHLY and FYNNEI. This CDR3 region has 12 residues. The CDR3: CASRGDPAEAFF. For the CDR3, the DNA is TGTGCCAGCAGGGGGGATCCCGCTGAAGCTTTCTTT.

This chain connects TRBV5-1 to TRBJ1-5; no firm D call. The V gene lost 1 base and the J gene lost 3 bases, with 8 bases spanning the gap. From germline, CDR1 is SGHRS and CDR2 YFSETQ. The CDR3 loop spans 14 amino acids. This CDR3 is CASSLSGSNQPQHF. Here the CDR3 DNA reads TGCGCCAGCAGCTTGTCAGGTTCCAATCAGCCCCAGCATTTT.

The chain couples TRBV15 to TRBJ2-1; no reliable D call. Germline V gives CDR1 LNHNV, CDR2 YYDKDF (reference sequence). Trimming took off 1 base at V and 4 bases at J, with 17 bases between the two ends. The CDR3 covers 17 residues. CDR3 sequence (DNA): TGTGCCACCAGCAGAGCCCTCGTCGGCCAAAAGTACAATGAGCAGTTCTTC. Amino acid sequence: CATSRALVGQKYNEQFF.

V usage is TRBV18 and J usage is TRBJ2-6; D is undetermined. Germline V CDR1 and CDR2: KGHSH, LQKENI. V dropped 0 bases and J dropped 1 base, with 1 base sitting between them. This CDR3 comprises 14 residues. This CDR3 reads CASSPPSGANVLTF. The DNA of the CDR3 is TGTGCCAGCTCACCACCATCTGGGGCCAACGTCCTGACTTTC.

This chain joins TRBV2 and TRBJ2-7, with D uncertain. The germline gives CDR1 SNHLY, CDR2 FYNNEI. The V and J ends lost 7 bases and 3 bases respectively, with 10 bases between them. CDR3 length equals 12 residues. This CDR3 is CASIMPGYEQYF. The CDR3 coding sequence is TGTGCCAGCATCATGCCAGGCTACGAGCAGTACTTC.

This clone was recorded only once. The rearrangement joins TRBV29-1 to TRBJ1-1, with D possibly matching TRBD1 (5 bases). V was shortened by 7 bases and J by 0 bases, with 18 bases between the two germline ends. Looked up from germline, CDR1 is SQVTM and CDR2 is ANQGSEA. The CDR3 length is 15 residues. In nucleotides, the CDR3 is TGCAGCGCTACCAAACTCGGGGGAATGAACACTGAAGCTTTCTTT. It yields the protein CSATKLGGMNTEAFF.

This rearrangement joins TRBV7-8 to TRBJ1-5, with a weak D call TRBD1 (5 bases). The germline V and J ends were trimmed by 0 bases and 2 bases, with 5 bases remaining between them. Germline assignment: CDR1 SGHVS and CDR2 FQNEAQ. CDR3 length equals 14 residues. The CDR3, as DNA: TGTGCCAGCAGCTTAGCCAGGGGCAATCAGCCCCAGCATTTT. Translated: CASSLARGNQPQHF.

This CDR3 reads CSAMTVYEQYF. Here the CDR3 DNA reads TGCAGCGCAATGACAGTTTACGAGCAGTACTTC. This sequence joins TRBV29-1 and TRBJ2-7; D may be TRBD1 (5 bases). This CDR3 is built from 11 residues. The V end was cut by 7 bases, the J end by 4 bases, with 11 bases between. Germline V gives CDR1 SQVTM, CDR2 ANQGSEA.

The V gene is TRBV5-8, the J gene TRBJ2-3, with D possibly TRBD1 on 5 matching bases. CDR1 SGHTS and CDR2 YDEGEE come from the germline V gene. CDR3 length: 15 residues. V was trimmed by 6 bases and J by 1 base, leaving 15 bases between them. This CDR3 is CASTSGPRGTDTQYF. The CDR3 DNA sequence: TGTGCCAGCACCTCCGGGCCCAGGGGCACAGATACGCAGTATTTT.

The chain combines TRBV28 with TRBJ2-1; 8 bases fit TRBD2. CDR1 and CDR2 (germline): MDHEN, SYDVKM. V was clipped by 5 bases and J by 4 bases; unmatched bases: 7. The CDR3 is made up of 15 amino acids. As DNA, the CDR3 is TGTGCCAGCAGTCCCTCGGGCGGGAGGTACAATGAGCAGTTCTTC. This encodes CASSPSGGRYNEQFF.

The chain has TRBV2 and TRBJ1-3, with D maybe TRBD1 (6 bases). V lost 7 bases and J lost 0, with 16 bases in between. Germline V CDR1 and CDR2: SNHLY, FYNNEI. This CDR3 spans 16 amino acids. CDR3 amino acids: CASITGHTYSGNTIYF. For the CDR3, the DNA is TGTGCCAGCATCACGGGACATACCTACTCTGGAAACACCATATATTTT.

The chain is built from TRBV2 and TRBJ1-2, with no clear D. Looked up from germline, CDR1 is SNHLY and CDR2 is FYNNEI. V was shortened by 2 bases and J by 1 base, with 8 bases between the two germline ends. The CDR3 runs to 14 residues. The DNA of the CDR3 is TGTGCCAGCAGTGAATCGGCGGGTAACTATGGCTACACCTTC. This gives the protein CASSESAGNYGYTF.

The gene calls are TRBV6-5 and TRBJ2-7; 9 bases are a match to TRBD1. This CDR3 has 15 residues. Germline CDR1 and CDR2: MNHEY and SVGAGI. J gave up 4 bases and V 6 bases, and 10 bases lay outside the gene matches. This chain's CDR3 is CASSGQGMSAYEQYF. The CDR3 bases are TGTGCCAGCAGCGGACAGGGGATGAGTGCGTACGAGCAGTACTTC.

V usage is TRBV4-1 and J usage is TRBJ2-3; the D is unclear. The CDR3 length is 16 residues. V dropped 4 bases and J dropped 2 bases, with 16 bases sitting between them. Germline V gene data show CDR1 as MGHRA and CDR2 as YSYEKL. The CDR3 here is CASSLKSGYNTDTQYF. The DNA for the CDR3 is TGCGCCAGCAGCCTCAAATCCGGGTATAACACAGATACGCAGTATTTT.

V is TRBV6-5 and J is TRBJ2-1, with D hard to call. Germline V gene sequence: CDR1 MNHEY, CDR2 SVGAGI. The CDR3 consists of 13 residues. V was pared by 5 bases and J by 4 bases, with 9 bases between. The CDR3 coding sequence is TGTGCCAGCAGTCACCCCGTGTACAATGAGCAGTTCTTC. Amino acid sequence: CASSHPVYNEQFF.

The chain links TRBV11-2 to TRBJ2-5, with a possible D match to TRBD2 (6 bases). The CDR3 has 14 residues. V lost 1 base to trimming and J lost 1 base, with 7 bases between them. Per germline, CDR1 SGHAT and CDR2 FQNNGV. The CDR3 coding sequence is TGTGCCAGCAGCTTAGTAGCGGCCCAAGAGACCCAGTACTTC. Translating it yields CASSLVAAQETQYF.

The chain joins TRBV29-1 to TRBJ1-4; D remains unclear. V lost 3 bases to trimming and J lost 8 bases, with 13 bases between them. The CDR3 loop spans 13 amino acids. Germline CDR1 reads SQVTM; CDR2 reads ANQGSEA. CDR3 sequence reads: CSVDPRAGEKLFF. CDR3 coding DNA: TGCAGCGTTGACCCTCGGGCCGGCGAAAAACTGTTTTTT. The entire variable domain, with the rest obtained from reference TRBV29-1 and TRBJ1-4, is as follows: SAVISQKPSRDICQRGTSLTIQCQVDSQVTMMFWYRQQPGQSLTLIATANQGSEATYESGFVIDKFPISRPNLTFSTLTVSNMSPEDSSIYLCSVDPRAGEKLFFGSGTQLSVL.

This chain uses TRBV2 with TRBJ2-2; D not resolved. The CDR3 sequence is 14 residues long. Germline CDR1 is SNHLY and CDR2 is FYNNEI. Trimming took off 0 bases at V and 1 base at J, with 3 bases between the two ends. The CDR3 DNA reads as TGTGCCAGCAGTGAAGCCCGGAACACCGGGGAGCTGTTTTTT. This translates into CASSEARNTGELFF. Full variable domain (remainder filled in from reference TRBV2 and TRBJ2-2): EPEVTQTPSHQVTQMGQEVILRCVPISNHLYFYWYRQILGQKVEFLVSFYNNEISEKSEIFDDQFSVERPDGSNFTLKIRSTKLEDSAMYFCASSEARNTGELFFGEGSRLTVL.

In this sample, this clone turned up once. J is TRBJ2-3 and V is TRBV7-9; 16 bases agree with TRBD2. The junction had 2 bases not matched to a gene; V was cut back by 5 bases and J by 6 bases. This CDR3 is 15 amino acids long. Germline V CDR1 and CDR2: SEHNR, FQNEAQ (reference sequence). CDR3 in DNA: TGTGCCAGCAGCACGGGACTAGCGGGAGGGGATACGCAGTATTTT. Translated, it gives CASSTGLAGGDTQYF.

The rearrangement joins TRBV20-1 to TRBJ2-7; D perhaps matches TRBD2 (6 bases). The V end was cut by 5 bases, the J end by 6 bases, with 11 bases between. The CDR3 spans 11 residues. Germline values: CDR1 DFQATT, CDR2 SNEGSKA (reference sequence). DNA of the CDR3: TGCAGTGCTTTTCGGGACTTCGAGCAGTACTTC. Translation: CSAFRDFEQYF.